By its share, the clone carrying this T cell receptor beta chain is medium-sized. Its antigen is unidentified. This table comes from immunoSEQ multiplex PCR, and its TCRdb copy is limited to in-frame clones, with some not included. Of tens of thousands of clones detected, 90% to 95% appear once; the ten largest clones hold roughly 10%. The sample originates from a study of T cell clonotyping in hematopoietic cell transplantation. Study-wide results and limits: No sorting was done, leaving CD4 and CD8 contributions mixed. Recipient TCR diversity dropped after transplant; expanded clonotypes rose from day 30 to 180. Graft donor and pretransplant recipient Inverse Simpson Index values predicted broader posttransplant TCR diversity.

The CDR3 runs 15 residues. CDR1 and CDR2 from the germline V gene are MNHEY and SMNVEV (reference sequence). V lost 6 bases and J lost 1, with 13 bases in between. Samples: about 28 days before transplant, then days 30, 100 and 180 after. The sequences come from PBMCs, collected 100 days after allogeneic stem cell transplant. V and J are TRBV27 and TRBJ1-5; the D gene is possibly TRBD1 (6 bases). This clonotype was sampled from a female patient in her forties or fifties who had an allogeneic stem cell transplant from a related donor, so the T cells may come from the graft donor. Some clones in this sample may be carry-over from other donors' samples. The CDR3 reads CASRPYTGSNQPQHF. The CDR3, as DNA: TGTGCCAGCAGGCCGTATACAGGGAGCAATCAGCCCCAGCATTTT.